Listed here is a single TCR beta chain. This sample was included in a study of blood T cell repertoires in COVID-19. At the level of the study: Acute-phase and convalescent COVID-19 samples originated in the United States, Italy and Spain.

Losses at the gene ends were 3 bases for V and 5 bases for J; bases not matched to a gene: 4. There are 14 residues in the CDR3. Germline V CDR1 and CDR2: SEHNR, FQNEAQ (reference sequence). Per the study methods: Amplification from reference gene primers served as the basis for estimated nucleated cell counts. The method was immunoSEQ multiplex PCR; TCRdb's version includes in-frame clones alone and lacks a portion of them. That table furnishes V, J and clone size, whereas the DNA furnished D and trimming. Of around 94,000 clones listed, about 78% were seen once; the top ten hold approximately 9.8%.

This receptor was taken from a man aged 55 to 70 with active or convalescent COVID-19. What was sequenced was peripheral blood. The J gene is TRBJ2-3, the V gene TRBV7-9; TRBD2 matches at 8 bases. The CDR3 loop reads CASSFGAGEDTQYF. For the CDR3, the DNA is TGTGCCAGCAGCTTTGGAGCGGGAGAAGATACGCAGTATTTT.